What follows describes a single TCR beta chain. What it binds is unknown. Both 60 Vbeta primers and 13 Jbeta primers went into the PCR. Repertoires were generated with immunoSEQ multiplex PCR, while TCRdb's copy carries only in-frame clones and drops some. Of fewer than 150,000 clones in the sample, more than 65% were seen once. This sample stems from a study of cytomegalovirus exposure and HLA in healthy donors. Whole-study findings and limits: The study listed approximately 160 cytomegalovirus-associated TCR beta chains. A prior analysis recorded that most TCR beta V segments were productive about 90% or about 30% of the time.

The CDR3 covers 15 residues. Germline V gene data show CDR1 as SGHRS and CDR2 as YFSETQ. Trimming at V came to 2 bases and at J to 4 bases, leaving 5 bases not matched to a gene. J is TRBJ1-4 and V is TRBV5-1, with TRBD1 matching over 7 bases. Material for sequencing was PBMCs. The receptor comes from a human donor in good health. CDR3: CASSLRQGLNEKLFF. The DNA for the CDR3 is TGCGCCAGCAGCTTAAGACAGGGACTTAATGAAAAACTGTTTTTT.